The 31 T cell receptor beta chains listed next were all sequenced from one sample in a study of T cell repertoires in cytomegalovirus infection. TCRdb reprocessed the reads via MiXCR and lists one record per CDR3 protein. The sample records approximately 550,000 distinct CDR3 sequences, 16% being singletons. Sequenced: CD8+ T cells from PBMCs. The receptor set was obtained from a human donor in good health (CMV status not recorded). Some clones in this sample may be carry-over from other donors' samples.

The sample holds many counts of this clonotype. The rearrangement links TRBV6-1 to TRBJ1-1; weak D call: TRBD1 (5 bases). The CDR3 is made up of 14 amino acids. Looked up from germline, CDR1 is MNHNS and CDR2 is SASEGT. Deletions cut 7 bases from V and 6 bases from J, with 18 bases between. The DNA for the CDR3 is TGTGCCAGCAATGAGGGGCTCAGGGCGGCTGAAGCTTTCTTT. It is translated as CASNEGLRAAEAFF.

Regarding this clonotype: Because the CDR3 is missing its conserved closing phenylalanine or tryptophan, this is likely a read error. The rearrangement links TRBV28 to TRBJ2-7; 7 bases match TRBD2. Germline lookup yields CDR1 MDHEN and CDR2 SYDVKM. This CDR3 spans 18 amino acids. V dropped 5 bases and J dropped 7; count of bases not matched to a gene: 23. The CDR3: CASSAFGFSSGRSGEQYL. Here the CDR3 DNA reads TGTGCCAGCAGTGCCTTTGGTTTTTCTAGCGGAAGGAGCGGGGAGCAGTACTTA.

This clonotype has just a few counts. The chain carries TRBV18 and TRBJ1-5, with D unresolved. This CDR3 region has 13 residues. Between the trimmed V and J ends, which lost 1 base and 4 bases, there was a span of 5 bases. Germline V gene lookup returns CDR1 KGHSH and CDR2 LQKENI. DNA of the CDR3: TGTGCCAGCTCACCACGACCTAATCAGCCCCAGCATTTT. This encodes CASSPRPNQPQHF.

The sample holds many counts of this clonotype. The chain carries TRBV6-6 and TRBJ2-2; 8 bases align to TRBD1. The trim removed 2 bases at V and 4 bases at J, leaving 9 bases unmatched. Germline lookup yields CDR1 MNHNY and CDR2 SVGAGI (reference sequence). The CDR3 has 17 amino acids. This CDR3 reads CASSYPQTGEVTGELFF. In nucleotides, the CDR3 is TGTGCCAGCAGTTACCCCCAGACAGGGGAAGTCACCGGGGAGCTGTTTTTT.

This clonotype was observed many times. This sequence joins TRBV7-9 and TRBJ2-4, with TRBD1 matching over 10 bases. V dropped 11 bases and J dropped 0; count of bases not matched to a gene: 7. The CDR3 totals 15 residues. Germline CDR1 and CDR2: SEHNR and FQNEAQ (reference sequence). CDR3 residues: CACGTGAIAKNIQYF. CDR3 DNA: TGTGCCTGTGGGACAGGGGCCATAGCCAAAAACATTCAGTACTTC.

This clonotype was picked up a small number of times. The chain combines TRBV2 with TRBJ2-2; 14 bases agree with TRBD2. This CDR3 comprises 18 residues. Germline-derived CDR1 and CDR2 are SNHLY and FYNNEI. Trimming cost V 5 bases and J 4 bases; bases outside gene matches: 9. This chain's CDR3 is CASSTRTSGRRSTGELFF. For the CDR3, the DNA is TGTGCCAGCAGTACCCGGACTAGCGGGAGGCGGAGCACCGGGGAGCTGTTTTTT.

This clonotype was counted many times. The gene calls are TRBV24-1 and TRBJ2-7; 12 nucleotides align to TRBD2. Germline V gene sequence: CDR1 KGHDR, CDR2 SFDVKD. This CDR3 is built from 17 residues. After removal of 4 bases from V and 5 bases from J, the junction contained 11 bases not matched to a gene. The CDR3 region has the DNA TGTGCCACCAGTGAATCTAGCGGGAGGGAGGTCCCCCACGAGCAGTACTTC. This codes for CATSESSGREVPHEQYF.

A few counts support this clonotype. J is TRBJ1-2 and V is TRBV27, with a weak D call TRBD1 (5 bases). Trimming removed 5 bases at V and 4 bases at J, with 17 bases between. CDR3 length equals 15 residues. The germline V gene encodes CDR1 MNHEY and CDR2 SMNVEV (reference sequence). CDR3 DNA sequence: TGTGCCAGCAGTCTTATGGGGGACTTCAGCTATGGCTACACCTTC. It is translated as CASSLMGDFSYGYTF.

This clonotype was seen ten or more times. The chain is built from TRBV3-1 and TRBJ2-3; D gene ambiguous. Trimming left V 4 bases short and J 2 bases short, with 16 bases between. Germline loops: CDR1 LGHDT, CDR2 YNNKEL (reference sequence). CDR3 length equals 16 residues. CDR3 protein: CASSPHQGHSTDTQYF. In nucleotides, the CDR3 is TGTGCCAGCAGCCCCCATCAAGGCCACTCCACAGATACGCAGTATTTT.

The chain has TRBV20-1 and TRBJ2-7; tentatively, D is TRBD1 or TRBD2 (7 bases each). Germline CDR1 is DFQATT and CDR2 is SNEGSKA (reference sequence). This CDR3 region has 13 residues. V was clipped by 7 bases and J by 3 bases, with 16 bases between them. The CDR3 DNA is TGCAGTGTTCAGGGGGGGGAGCTCTACGAGCAGTACTTC. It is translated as CSVQGGELYEQYF.

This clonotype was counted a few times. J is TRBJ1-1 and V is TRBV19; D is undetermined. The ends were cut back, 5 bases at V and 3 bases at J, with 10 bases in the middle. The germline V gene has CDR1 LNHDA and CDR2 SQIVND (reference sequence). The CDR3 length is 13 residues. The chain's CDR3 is CASSPLLDTEAFF. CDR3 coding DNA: TGTGCCAGTAGTCCCCTCCTGGACACTGAAGCTTTCTTT.

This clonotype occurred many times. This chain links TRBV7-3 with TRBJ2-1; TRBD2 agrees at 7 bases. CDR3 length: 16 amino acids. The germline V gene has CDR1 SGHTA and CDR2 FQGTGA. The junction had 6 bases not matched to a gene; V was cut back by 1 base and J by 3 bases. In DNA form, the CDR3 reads TGTGCCAGCAGCTTAAGGGCGGGAGCAGGCTACAATGAGCAGTTCTTC. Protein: CASSLRAGAGYNEQFF.

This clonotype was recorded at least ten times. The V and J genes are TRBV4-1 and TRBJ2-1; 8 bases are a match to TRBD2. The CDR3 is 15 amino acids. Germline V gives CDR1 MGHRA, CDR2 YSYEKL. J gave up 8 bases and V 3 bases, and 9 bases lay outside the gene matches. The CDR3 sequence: CASSHPGLVIHEQFF. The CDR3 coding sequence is TGCGCCAGCAGCCATCCGGGACTAGTAATACATGAGCAGTTCTTC.

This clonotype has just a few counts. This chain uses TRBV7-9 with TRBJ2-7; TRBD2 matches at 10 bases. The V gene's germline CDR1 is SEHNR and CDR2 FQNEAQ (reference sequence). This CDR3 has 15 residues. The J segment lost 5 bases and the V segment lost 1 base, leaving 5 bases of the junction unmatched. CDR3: CASSLGTSGPDEQYF. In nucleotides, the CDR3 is TGTGCCAGCAGCTTAGGGACTAGCGGCCCCGACGAGCAGTACTTC.

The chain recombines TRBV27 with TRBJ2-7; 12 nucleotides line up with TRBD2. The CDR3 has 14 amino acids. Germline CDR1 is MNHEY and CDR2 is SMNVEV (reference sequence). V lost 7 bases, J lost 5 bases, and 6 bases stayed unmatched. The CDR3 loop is CASTGLAGIHEQYF. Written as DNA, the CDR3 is TGTGCCAGCACCGGACTAGCGGGAATCCACGAGCAGTACTTC.

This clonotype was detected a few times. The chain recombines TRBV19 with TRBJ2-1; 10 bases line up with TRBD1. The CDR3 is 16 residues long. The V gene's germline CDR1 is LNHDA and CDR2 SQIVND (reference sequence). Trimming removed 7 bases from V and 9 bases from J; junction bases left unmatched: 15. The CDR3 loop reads CASTPGTGVISGEQFF. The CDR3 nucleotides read TGTGCCAGTACACCCGGGACAGGGGTAATCAGCGGTGAGCAGTTCTTC.

As DNA, the CDR3 is TGTGCCAGCGGGTTGGACCGCTACTCTGGAAACACCATATATTTT. Translation: CASGLDRYSGNTIYF. V usage is TRBV6-1 and J usage is TRBJ1-3; D uncertain. CDR1 and CDR2 from the germline V gene are MNHNS and SASEGT. The CDR3 has 15 residues. Trimming cost V 8 bases and J 0 bases, with 14 bases left between them.

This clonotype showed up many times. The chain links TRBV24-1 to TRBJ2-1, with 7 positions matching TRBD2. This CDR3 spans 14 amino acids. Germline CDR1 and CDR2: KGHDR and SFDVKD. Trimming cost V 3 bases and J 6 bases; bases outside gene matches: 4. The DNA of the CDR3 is TGTGCCACCAGTGATCTGGCTAGCGGCAATGAGCAGTTCTTC. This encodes CATSDLASGNEQFF.

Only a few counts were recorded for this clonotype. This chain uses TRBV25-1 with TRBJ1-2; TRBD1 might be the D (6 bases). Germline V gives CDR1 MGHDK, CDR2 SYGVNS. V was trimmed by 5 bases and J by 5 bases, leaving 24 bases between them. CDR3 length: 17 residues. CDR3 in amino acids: CASSPLNRQEKTYGYTF. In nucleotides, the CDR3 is TGTGCCAGCAGTCCCCTAAACCGACAGGAGAAGACGTATGGCTACACCTTC.

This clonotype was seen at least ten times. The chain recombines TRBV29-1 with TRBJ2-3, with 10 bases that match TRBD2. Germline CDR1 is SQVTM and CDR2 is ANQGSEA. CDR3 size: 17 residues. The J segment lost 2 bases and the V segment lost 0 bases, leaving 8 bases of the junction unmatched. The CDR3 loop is CSVEDQETSGSTDTQYF. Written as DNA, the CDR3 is TGCAGCGTTGAAGATCAGGAGACTAGCGGGTCCACAGATACGCAGTATTTT.

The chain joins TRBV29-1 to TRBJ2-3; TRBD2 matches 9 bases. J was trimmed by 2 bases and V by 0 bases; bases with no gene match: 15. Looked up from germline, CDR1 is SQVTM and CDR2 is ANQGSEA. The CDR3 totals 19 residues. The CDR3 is CSVEEASGEPRLNTDTQYF. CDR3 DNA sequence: TGCAGCGTTGAAGAGGCTAGCGGGGAACCTCGCCTGAACACAGATACGCAGTATTTT.

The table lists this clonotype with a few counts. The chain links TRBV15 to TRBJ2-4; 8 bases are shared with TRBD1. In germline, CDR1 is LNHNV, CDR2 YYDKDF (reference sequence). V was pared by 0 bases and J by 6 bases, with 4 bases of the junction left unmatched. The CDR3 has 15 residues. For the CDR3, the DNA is TGTGCCACCAGCAGAGACCAGGGGGCGAGAAACATTCAGTACTTC. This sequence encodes CATSRDQGARNIQYF.

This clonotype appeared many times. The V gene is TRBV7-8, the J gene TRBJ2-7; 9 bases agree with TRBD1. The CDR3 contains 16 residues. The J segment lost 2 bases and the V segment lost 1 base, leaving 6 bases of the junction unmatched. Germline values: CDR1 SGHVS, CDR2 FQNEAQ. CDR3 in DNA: TGTGCCAGCAGCTTAGGGGCGGGGACAGGGACCTACGAGCAGTACTTC. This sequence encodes CASSLGAGTGTYEQYF.

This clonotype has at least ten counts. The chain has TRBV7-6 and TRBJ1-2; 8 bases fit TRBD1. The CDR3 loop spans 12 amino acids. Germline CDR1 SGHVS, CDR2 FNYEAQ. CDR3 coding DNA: TGTGCTACGGGAACAGGGGGGTATGGCTACACCTTC. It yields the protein CATGTGGYGYTF.

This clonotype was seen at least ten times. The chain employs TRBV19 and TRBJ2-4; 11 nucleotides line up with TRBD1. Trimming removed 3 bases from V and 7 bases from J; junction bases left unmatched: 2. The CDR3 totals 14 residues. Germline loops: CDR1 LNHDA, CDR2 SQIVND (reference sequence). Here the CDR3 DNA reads TGTGCCAGTAGTATTGGGACAGGGGGGAACATTCAGTACTTC. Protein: CASSIGTGGNIQYF.

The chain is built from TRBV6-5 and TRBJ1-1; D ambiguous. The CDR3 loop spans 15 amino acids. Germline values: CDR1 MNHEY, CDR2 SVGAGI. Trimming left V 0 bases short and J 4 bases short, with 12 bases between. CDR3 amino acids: CASSYSRGPVTEAFF. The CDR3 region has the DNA TGTGCCAGCAGTTACTCGCGAGGACCGGTCACTGAAGCTTTCTTT.

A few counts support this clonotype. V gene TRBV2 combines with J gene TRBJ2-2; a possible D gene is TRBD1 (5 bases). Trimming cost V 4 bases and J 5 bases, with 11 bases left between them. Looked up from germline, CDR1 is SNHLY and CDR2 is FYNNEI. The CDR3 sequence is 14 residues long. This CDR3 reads CASSGQTNTGELFF. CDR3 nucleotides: TGTGCCAGCAGTGGACAGACAAATACCGGGGAGCTGTTTTTT.

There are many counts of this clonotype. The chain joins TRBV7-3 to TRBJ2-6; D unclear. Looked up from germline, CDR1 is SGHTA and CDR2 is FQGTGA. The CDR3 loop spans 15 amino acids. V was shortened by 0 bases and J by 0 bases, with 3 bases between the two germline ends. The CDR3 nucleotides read TGTGCCAGCAGCTTAACTCGCTCTGGGGCCAACGTCCTGACTTTC. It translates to CASSLTRSGANVLTF.

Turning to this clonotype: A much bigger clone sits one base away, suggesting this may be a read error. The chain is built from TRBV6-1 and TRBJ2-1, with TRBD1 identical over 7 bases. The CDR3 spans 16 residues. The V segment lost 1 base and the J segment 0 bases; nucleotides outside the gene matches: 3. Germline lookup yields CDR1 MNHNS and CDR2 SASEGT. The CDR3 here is CASSEGGQYSYNEQFF. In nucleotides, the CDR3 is TGTGCCAGCAGTGAAGGGGGACAGTACTCCTACAATGAGCAGTTCTTC.

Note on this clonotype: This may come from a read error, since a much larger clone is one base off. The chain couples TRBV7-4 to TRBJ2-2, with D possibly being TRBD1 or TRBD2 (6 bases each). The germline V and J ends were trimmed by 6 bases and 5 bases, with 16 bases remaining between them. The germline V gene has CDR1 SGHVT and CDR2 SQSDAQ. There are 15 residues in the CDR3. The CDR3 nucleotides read TGTGCCAGCAGATTTACACAGGGAGGAACCGGGGAGCTGTTTTTT. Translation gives CASRFTQGGTGELFF.

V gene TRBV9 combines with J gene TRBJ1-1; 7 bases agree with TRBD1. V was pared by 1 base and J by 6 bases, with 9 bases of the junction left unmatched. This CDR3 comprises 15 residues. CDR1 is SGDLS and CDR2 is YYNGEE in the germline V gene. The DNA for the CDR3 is TGTGCCAGCAGCGTAACTGGGGACAGTCACGCTGAAGCTTTCTTT. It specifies CASSVTGDSHAEAFF.